This T cell receptor beta chain emerged from a study of PD-1 blockade in classical Hodgkin lymphoma. TCRdb keeps only in-frame clones here, not all; method: immunoSEQ multiplex PCR. The profile shows 29,000 or so clones, 80% to 90% of them singletons. Study-level findings and limits: Baseline TCR diversity was reportedly lower in newly diagnosed patients than in healthy donors. It was reported as lower still in relapsed/refractory patients.

CDR3 length: 13 residues. Per germline, CDR1 SGDLS and CDR2 YYNGEE. Trimming pared 0 bases from V and 9 bases from J, leaving 10 bases between. A note on this clone: What it binds is unknown.

The time point is: newly diagnosed, previously untreated cHL patient sample. Using magnetic negative selection, the CD4+ T cells were separated out of thawed PBMCs. The authors used newly diagnosed, untreated classical Hodgkin lymphoma PBMCs as comparison. The TCR sequence derives from a human donor with classical Hodgkin lymphoma. The sample taken for sequencing was CD4+ T cells from blood. This chain joins TRBV9 and TRBJ2-1; no firm D call. CDR3 protein: CASSVVVPGEQFF. CDR3 nucleotides: TGTGCCAGCAGCGTAGTGGTCCCTGGTGAGCAGTTCTTC.